This TCR beta chain was obtained from a study of Ad26.COV2.S vaccination and SARS-CoV-2 variants. Study at large: Donor participated within the Ad26.COV2.S arm of the COV1001 trial. In the study, Ad26.COV2.S was injected intramuscularly once, or twice 56 days apart.

Stated treatment: some 20 received Ad26.COV2.S at low or high dose, single or two shots; about 5 received placebo; per-sample allocation not given. Samples came from day 63 after the first vaccine or placebo injection. A word on this clone: What it recognizes is unknown.

Measured with immunoSEQ multiplex PCR; TCRdb has only the in-frame clones, and not every one. The sample has fewer than 400,000 clones, approximately 89% seen once. Germline-derived CDR1 and CDR2 are SGHTA and FQGNSA. Trimming cost V 5 bases and J 2 bases, with 16 bases left between them. The CDR3 extends over 15 amino acids. General study results and limits: Substantial response breadth was reportedly seen for spike-specific CD8+ and CD4+ T cells after vaccination. Measurements of TCR breadth and depth may have given underestimates of the total T cell responses.

The sequence was collected from a person between 18 and 65 years old who received the Ad26.COV2.S COVID-19 vaccine or a placebo. The chain employs TRBV7-2 and TRBJ2-7; D tentatively reads TRBD1 or TRBD2 (5 bases each). This specimen consisted of peripheral blood, obtained in a trial of Ad26.COV2.S vaccine versus placebo. The CDR3 DNA sequence: TGTGCCAGCAGCGCCAGAGGGACCTTACCCTACGAGCAGTACTTC. Residues: CASSARGTLPYEQYF. The full variable domain, in which reference TRBV7-2 and TRBJ2-7 provide the parts outside the CDR3, is GAGVSQSPSNKVTEKGKDVELRCDPISGHTALYWYRQSLGQGLEFLIYFQGNSAPDKSGLPSDRFSAERTGGSVSTLTIQRTQQEDSAVYLCASSARGTLPYEQYFGPGTRLTVT.